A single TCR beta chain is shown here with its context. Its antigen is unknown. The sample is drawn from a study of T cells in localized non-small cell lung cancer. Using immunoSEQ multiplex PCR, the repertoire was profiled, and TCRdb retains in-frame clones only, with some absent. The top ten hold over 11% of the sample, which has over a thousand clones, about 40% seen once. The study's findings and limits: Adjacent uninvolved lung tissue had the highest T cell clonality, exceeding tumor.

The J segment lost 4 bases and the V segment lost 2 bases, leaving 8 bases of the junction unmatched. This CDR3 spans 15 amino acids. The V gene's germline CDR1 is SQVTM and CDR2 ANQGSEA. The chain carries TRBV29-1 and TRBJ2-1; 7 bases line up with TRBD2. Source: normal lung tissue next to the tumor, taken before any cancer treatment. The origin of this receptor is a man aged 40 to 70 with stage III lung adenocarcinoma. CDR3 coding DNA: TGCAGCGTTGAATTTCTGGGCGGGGGTTACAATGAGCAGTTCTTC. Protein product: CSVEFLGGGYNEQFF.